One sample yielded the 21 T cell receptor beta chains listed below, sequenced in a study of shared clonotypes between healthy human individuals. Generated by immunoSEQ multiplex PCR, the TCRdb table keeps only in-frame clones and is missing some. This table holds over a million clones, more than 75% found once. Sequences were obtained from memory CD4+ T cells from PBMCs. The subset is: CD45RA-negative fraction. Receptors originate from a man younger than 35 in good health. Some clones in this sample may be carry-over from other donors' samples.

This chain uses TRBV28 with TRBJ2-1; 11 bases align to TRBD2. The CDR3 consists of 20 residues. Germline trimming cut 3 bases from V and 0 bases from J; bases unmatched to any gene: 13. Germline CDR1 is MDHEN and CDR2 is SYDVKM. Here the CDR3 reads CASSFSGSGRVRISYNEQFF. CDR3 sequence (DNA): TGTGCCAGCAGTTTTAGTGGTAGCGGGAGGGTCAGAATCTCCTACAATGAGCAGTTCTTC.

CDR3: CASGGQGWSDTQYF. In DNA form, the CDR3 reads TGTGCCAGCGGAGGACAGGGGTGGTCAGATACGCAGTATTTT. This sequence joins TRBV6-6 and TRBJ2-3, with TRBD1 identical over 9 bases. The ends lost 8 bases at V and 4 bases at J; junction bases unmatched: 7. This CDR3 has 14 amino acids. Looked up from germline, CDR1 is MNHNY and CDR2 is SVGAGI (reference sequence).

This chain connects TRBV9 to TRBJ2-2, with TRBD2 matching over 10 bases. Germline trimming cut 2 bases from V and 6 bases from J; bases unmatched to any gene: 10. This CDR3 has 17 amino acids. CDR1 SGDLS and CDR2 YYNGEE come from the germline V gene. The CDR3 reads CASSVSSSLAGAGELFF. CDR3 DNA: TGTGCCAGCAGCGTCAGTAGCTCCCTAGCGGGAGCCGGGGAGCTGTTTTTT.

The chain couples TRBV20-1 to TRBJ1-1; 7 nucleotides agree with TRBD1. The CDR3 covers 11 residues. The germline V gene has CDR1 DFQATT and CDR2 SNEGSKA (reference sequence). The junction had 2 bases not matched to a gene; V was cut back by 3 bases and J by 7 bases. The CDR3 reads CSASNRGEAFF. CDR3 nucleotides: TGCAGTGCTAGCAACAGGGGTGAAGCTTTCTTT.

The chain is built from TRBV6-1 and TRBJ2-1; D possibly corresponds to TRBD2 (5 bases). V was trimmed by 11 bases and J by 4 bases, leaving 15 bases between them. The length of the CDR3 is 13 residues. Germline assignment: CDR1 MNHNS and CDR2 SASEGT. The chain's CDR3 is CAGGQRSYNEQFF. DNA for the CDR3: TGTGCCGGAGGTCAGCGGAGTTACAATGAGCAGTTCTTC.

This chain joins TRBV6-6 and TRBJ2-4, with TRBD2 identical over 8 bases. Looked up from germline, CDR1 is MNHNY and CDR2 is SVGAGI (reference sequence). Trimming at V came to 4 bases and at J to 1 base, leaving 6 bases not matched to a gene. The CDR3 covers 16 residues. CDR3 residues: CASSFWREAAKNIQYF. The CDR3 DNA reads TGTGCCAGCAGTTTTTGGCGGGAGGCGGCCAAAAACATTCAGTACTTC.

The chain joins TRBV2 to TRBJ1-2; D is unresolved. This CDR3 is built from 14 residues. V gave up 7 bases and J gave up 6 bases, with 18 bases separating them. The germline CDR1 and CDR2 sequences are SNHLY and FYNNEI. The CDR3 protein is CASTEGAFINGYTF. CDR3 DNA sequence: TGTGCCAGCACGGAGGGAGCATTTATTAATGGCTACACCTTC. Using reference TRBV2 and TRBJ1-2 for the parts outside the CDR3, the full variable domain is EPEVTQTPSHQVTQMGQEVILRCVPISNHLYFYWYRQILGQKVEFLVSFYNNEISEKSEIFDDQFSVERPDGSNFTLKIRSTKLEDSAMYFCASTEGAFINGYTFGSGTRLTVV.

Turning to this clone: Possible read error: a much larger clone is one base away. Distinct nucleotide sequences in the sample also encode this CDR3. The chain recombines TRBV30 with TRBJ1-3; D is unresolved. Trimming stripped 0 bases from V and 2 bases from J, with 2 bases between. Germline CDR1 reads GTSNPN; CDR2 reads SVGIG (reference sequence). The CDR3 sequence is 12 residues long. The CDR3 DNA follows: TGTGCCTGGAGTGTAACTGGAAACACCATATATTTT. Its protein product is CAWSVTGNTIYF.

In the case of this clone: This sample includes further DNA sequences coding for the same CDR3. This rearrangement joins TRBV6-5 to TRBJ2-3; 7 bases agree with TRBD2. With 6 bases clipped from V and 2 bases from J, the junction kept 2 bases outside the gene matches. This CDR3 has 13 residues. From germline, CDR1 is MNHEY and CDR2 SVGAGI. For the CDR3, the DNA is TGTGCCAGCAGCAGGGACTACACAGATACGCAGTATTTT. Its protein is CASSRDYTDTQYF.

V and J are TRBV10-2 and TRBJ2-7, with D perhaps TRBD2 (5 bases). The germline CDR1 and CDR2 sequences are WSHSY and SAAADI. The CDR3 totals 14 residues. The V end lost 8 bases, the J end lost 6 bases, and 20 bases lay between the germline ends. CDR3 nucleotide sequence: TGCGCCAGCTCGATATGGGGAGTCCGTCGCGAGCAGTACTTC. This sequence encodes CASSIWGVRREQYF.

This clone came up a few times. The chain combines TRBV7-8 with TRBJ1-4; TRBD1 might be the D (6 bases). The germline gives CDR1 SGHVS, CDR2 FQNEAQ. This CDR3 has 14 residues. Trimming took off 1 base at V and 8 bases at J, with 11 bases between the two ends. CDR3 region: CASSLGGAREKLFF. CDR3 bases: TGTGCCAGCAGCTTAGGGGGGGCTAGGGAAAAACTGTTTTTT.

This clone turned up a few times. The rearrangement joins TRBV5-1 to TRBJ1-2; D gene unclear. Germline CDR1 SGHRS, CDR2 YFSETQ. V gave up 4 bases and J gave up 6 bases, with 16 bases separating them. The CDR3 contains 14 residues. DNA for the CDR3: TGCGCCAGCAGCATCGGCCCTACGAGGGATGGCTACACCTTC. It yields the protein CASSIGPTRDGYTF.

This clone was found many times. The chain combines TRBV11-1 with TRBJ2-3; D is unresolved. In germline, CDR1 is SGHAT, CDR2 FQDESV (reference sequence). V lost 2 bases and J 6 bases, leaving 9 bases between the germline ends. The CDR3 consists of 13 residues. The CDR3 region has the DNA TGTGCCAGCAGCTTACAGATCGGGGATACGCAGTATTTT. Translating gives CASSLQIGDTQYF.

CDR3 residues: CAPSPADTQYF. CDR3 nucleotide sequence: TGTGCCCCCTCCCCGGCGGATACGCAGTATTTT. The chain combines TRBV27 with TRBJ2-3; D is ambiguous. Germline CDR1 is MNHEY and CDR2 is SMNVEV (reference sequence). V lost 11 bases and J lost 6, with 12 bases in between. This CDR3 is built from 11 residues.

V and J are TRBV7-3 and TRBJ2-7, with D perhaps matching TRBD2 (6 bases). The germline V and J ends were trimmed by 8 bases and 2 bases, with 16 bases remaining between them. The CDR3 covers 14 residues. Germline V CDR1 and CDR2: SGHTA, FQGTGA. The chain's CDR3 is CASPPPSEAYEQYF. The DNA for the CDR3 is TGTGCCAGCCCGCCCCCTAGCGAAGCCTACGAGCAGTACTTC.

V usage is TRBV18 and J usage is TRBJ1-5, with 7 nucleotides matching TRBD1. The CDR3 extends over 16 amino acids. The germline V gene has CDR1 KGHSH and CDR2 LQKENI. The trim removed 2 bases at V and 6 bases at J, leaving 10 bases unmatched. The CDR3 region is CASSPSREGARQPQHF. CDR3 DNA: TGTGCCAGCTCACCATCGAGAGAGGGGGCGCGTCAGCCCCAGCATTTT.

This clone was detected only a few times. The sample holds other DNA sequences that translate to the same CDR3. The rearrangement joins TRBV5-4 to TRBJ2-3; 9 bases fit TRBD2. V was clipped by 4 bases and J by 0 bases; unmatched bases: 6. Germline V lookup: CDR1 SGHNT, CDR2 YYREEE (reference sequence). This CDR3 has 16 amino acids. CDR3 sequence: CASSAGLAGSTDTQYF. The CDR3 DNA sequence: TGTGCCAGCAGCGCAGGCCTAGCGGGGAGCACAGATACGCAGTATTTT.

CDR3: CASSLAMSAAAQGYGYTF. CDR3 DNA: TGTGCCAGCAGCTTAGCGATGTCGGCAGCCGCTCAAGGTTACGGCTACACCTTC. The chain combines TRBV7-2 with TRBJ1-2; D is ambiguous. Trimming removed 0 bases from V and 8 bases from J, with 25 bases in between. From germline, CDR1 is SGHTA and CDR2 FQGNSA. The CDR3 spans 18 residues.

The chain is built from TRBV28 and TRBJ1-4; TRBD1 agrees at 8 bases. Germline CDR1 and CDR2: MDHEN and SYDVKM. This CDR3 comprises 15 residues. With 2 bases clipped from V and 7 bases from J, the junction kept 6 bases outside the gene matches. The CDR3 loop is CASSLAGGVGEKLFF. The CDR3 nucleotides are TGTGCCAGCAGTTTAGCAGGGGGCGTGGGTGAAAAACTGTTTTTT.

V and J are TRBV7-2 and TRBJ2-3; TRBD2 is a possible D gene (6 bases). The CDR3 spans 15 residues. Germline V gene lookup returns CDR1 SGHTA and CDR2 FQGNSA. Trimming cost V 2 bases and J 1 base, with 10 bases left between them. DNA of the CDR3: TGTGCCAGCAGCTTACTAGCTAGCGGCACAGATACGCAGTATTTT. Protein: CASSLLASGTDTQYF.

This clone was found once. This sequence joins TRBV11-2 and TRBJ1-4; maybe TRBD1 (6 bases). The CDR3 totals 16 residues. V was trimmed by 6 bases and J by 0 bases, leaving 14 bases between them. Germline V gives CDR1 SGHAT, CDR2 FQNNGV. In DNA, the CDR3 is TGTGCCAGCAGACTTACAGGGAGAGCAACTAATGAAAAACTGTTTTTT. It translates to CASRLTGRATNEKLFF.